Reported below is one TCR beta chain. The data were obtained in a study of blood T cell repertoires in COVID-19. Germline assignment: CDR1 MNHEY and CDR2 SMNVEV (reference sequence). Trimming at V came to 4 bases and at J to 3 bases, leaving 3 bases not matched to a gene. This CDR3 has 13 amino acids. The method was immunoSEQ multiplex PCR; TCRdb's version includes in-frame clones alone and lacks a portion of them. The sample shows some 250,000 clones, 81% of them seen only once. This clonotype originated in a woman older than 75 with acute or convalescent COVID-19. Sequenced input: peripheral blood. The chain is built from TRBV27 and TRBJ2-7, with TRBD2 identical over 7 bases. CDR3: CASSSRGVYEQYF. The CDR3 bases are TGTGCCAGCAGTTCCCGGGGGGTCTACGAGCAGTACTTC.